These 10 T cell receptor beta chains were sequenced from one sample in a study of cytomegalovirus exposure and HLA in healthy donors. Assay: immunoSEQ multiplex PCR; the TCRdb copy retains only in-frame clones and omits some. The profile shows approximately 99,000 clones, approximately 96% of them singletons. Sequencing was carried out using PBMCs. The receptors derive from a woman aged 18-29 years in good health and CMV-seronegative.

The CDR3 spells CASSIDTGLVTEAFF. The CDR3 DNA reads as TGTGCCAGTAGTATAGATACGGGGTTGGTCACTGAAGCTTTCTTT. The rearrangement uses TRBV19 and TRBJ1-1; D is unclear. The germline V gene has CDR1 LNHDA and CDR2 SQIVND (reference sequence). The V and J ends lost 0 bases and 4 bases respectively, with 12 bases between them. CDR3 length: 15 amino acids.

The chain uses TRBV4-3 and TRBJ1-5, with a possible D match to TRBD1 (6 bases). The CDR3 has 15 amino acids. Germline V gives CDR1 LGHNA, CDR2 YSLEER. Trimming stripped 1 base from V and 4 bases from J, with 11 bases between. CDR3 in amino acids: CASSQGTVNNQPQHF. For the CDR3, the DNA is TGCGCCAGCAGCCAAGGGACAGTCAATAATCAGCCCCAGCATTTT.

V gene TRBV4-2 combines with J gene TRBJ2-5; TRBD1 might be the D (8 bases). CDR1 and CDR2 from the germline V gene are LGHNA and YNFKEQ. The CDR3 consists of 17 residues. V dropped 2 bases and J dropped 2 bases, with 18 bases sitting between them. CDR3 in amino acids: CASSQTGGGPKQETQYF. CDR3 in DNA: TGTGCCAGCAGCCAAACAGGGGGGGGGCCAAAACAAGAGACCCAGTACTTC.

The V and J genes are TRBV11-1 and TRBJ1-5; TRBD1 aligns across 7 bases. Germline trimming cut 3 bases from V and 1 base from J; bases unmatched to any gene: 12. Germline values: CDR1 SGHAT, CDR2 FQDESV (reference sequence). The CDR3 loop spans 18 amino acids. The CDR3 DNA sequence: TGTGCCAGCAGCTTTAGCGTCAGACAGGGCAGAAGCAATCAGCCCCAGCATTTT. The encoded protein is CASSFSVRQGRSNQPQHF.

The V and J genes are TRBV9 and TRBJ2-3; TRBD2 might be the D (5 bases). Trimming removed 4 bases from V and 4 bases from J, with 13 bases in between. Per germline, CDR1 SGDLS and CDR2 YYNGEE. The CDR3 spans 14 residues. The CDR3 region has the DNA TGTGCCAGCAGCCCCCTGGGGAGTTCAGATACGCAGTATTTT. Protein product: CASSPLGSSDTQYF.

CDR3 loop: CASSSRDSYNSNQPQHF. The CDR3 nucleotides read TGTGCCAGCAGCTCACGGGACAGCTACAATAGCAATCAGCCCCAGCATTTT. This sequence joins TRBV5-8 and TRBJ1-5; TRBD1 agrees at 7 bases. Per the germline V gene, CDR1 is SGHTS and CDR2 is YDEGEE. CDR3 length: 17 residues. V lost 3 bases and J lost 0; bases outside the gene matches: 9.

This sequence joins TRBV11-2 and TRBJ2-1; D not resolved. Germline lookup yields CDR1 SGHAT and CDR2 FQNNGV. V lost 5 bases and J lost 0, with 14 bases in between. There are 16 residues in the CDR3. The CDR3 region has the DNA TGTGCCAGCAGCGCCTTAGAAGTGAGCTCCTACAATGAGCAGTTCTTC. Protein: CASSALEVSSYNEQFF.

The CDR3 nucleotides are TGTGCCAGCAGCTTCGGCCGGGCAGGGGAAGAGACCCAGTACTTC. It yields the protein CASSFGRAGEETQYF. The gene calls are TRBV11-3 and TRBJ2-5; D perhaps matches TRBD1 (6 bases). The CDR3 covers 15 residues. Looked up from germline, CDR1 is SGHNT and CDR2 is YENEEA. Trimming shortened V by 3 bases and J by 3 bases, and 14 bases separated the two germline ends.

This chain links TRBV6-5 with TRBJ2-2; 8 nucleotides align to TRBD1. Germline values: CDR1 MNHEY, CDR2 SVGAGI. The CDR3 loop spans 15 amino acids. The junction had 2 bases not matched to a gene; V was cut back by 2 bases and J by 3 bases. Written as DNA, the CDR3 is TGTGCCAGCAGTTACCTGGACAGGGACACCGGGGAGCTGTTTTTT. This codes for CASSYLDRDTGELFF.

V and J are TRBV11-1 and TRBJ2-1; D unclear. Germline CDR1 and CDR2: SGHAT and FQDESV (reference sequence). The CDR3 sequence is 12 residues long. The ends were cut back, 5 bases at V and 3 bases at J, with 5 bases in the middle. The CDR3 nucleotides read TGTGCCAGCAGCCCCATCTACAATGAGCAGTTCTTC. It encodes CASSPIYNEQFF.